This T cell receptor beta chain originates from a study of T-cell memory formation after mild COVID-19. TCRdb passed the 5' RACE reads through MiXCR, listing each CDR3 protein once. The sample records approximately 250,000 distinct CDR3 sequences, just over 15% being singletons. This clonotype occurred once. The length of the CDR3 is 14 residues. Looked up from germline, CDR1 is SQVTM and CDR2 is ANQGSEA. The V end was cut by 7 bases, the J end by 9 bases, with 22 bases between. This chain joins TRBV29-1 and TRBJ2-1; D is tentatively TRBD1 or TRBD2 (5 bases each). The sequenced material came from PBMCs or a T cell subset sorted from them (not recorded which). The receptor comes from an adult woman who had mild COVID-19 (a few samples of this study predate the infection). Cell type and time point are not known. Written as DNA, the CDR3 is TGCAGCGCCAGGGACGGCCCGCAACAAGGTGAGCAGTTCTTC. The encoded protein is CSARDGPQQGEQFF.